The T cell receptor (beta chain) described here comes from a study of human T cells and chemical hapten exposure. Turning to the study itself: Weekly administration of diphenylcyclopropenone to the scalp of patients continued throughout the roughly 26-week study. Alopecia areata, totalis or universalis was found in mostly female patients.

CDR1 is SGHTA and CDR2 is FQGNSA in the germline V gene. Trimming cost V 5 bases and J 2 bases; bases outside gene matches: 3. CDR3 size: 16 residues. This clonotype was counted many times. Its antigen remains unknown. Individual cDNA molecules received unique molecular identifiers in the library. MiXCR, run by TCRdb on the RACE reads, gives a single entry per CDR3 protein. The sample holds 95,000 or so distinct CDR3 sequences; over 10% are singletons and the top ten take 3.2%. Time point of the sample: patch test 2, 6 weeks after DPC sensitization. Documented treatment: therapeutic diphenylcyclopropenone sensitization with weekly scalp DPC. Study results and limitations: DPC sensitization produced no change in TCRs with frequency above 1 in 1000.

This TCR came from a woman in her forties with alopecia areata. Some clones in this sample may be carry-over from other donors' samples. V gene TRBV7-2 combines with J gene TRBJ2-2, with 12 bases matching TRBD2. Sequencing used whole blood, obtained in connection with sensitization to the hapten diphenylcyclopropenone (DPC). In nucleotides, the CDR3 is TGTGCCAGCAGCCCTAGCGGGAGGGTTAACACCGGGGAGCTGTTTTTT. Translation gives CASSPSGRVNTGELFF.